These T cell receptor beta chains were read from a single sample in a study of T cells expressing NK-cell markers. From the 5' RACE reads, TCRdb lists one entry per CDR3 protein and no DNA. Its table lists 500,000 to 700,000 distinct CDR3 sequences. Sequences were obtained from blood T cells: a sorted CD56 or NKG2C T cell subset, CD4+ or CD8+ T cells, or bulk PBMC T cells (not recorded which). These receptors were collected from a man aged 18 to 29 in good health. Both conserved end residues are part of each CDR3. Each record gives: J gene, V gene, CDR3 protein.

TRBJ2-3 | TRBV6-2/TRBV6-3 | CASSQTSGALGAQYF
TRBJ1-5 | TRBV12-3/TRBV12-4 | CASSLLDSNQPQHF
TRBJ1-1 | TRBV29-1 | CSVRQGLNTEAFF
TRBJ2-7 | TRBV28 | CASTKRREGSPSYEQYF
TRBJ2-7 | TRBV19 | CASSILGDGYEQYF
TRBJ2-5 | TRBV10-3 | CAISESGQRGVETQYF
TRBJ2-2 | TRBV6-7 | CASSYWSREAANTGELFF
TRBJ1-3 | TRBV5-1 | CASSLPGQGNTIYF
TRBJ1-1 | TRBV20-1 | CSAEDRADTEAFF
TRBJ2-1 | TRBV2 | CASSEPGQLQDEQFF
TRBJ2-1 | TRBV5-6 | CASRYTGYEQFF
TRBJ1-5 | TRBV20-1 | CSAIGEVGGQPQHF
TRBJ2-1 | TRBV4-1 | CASSQDSVVWVPYNEQFF
TRBJ2-7 | TRBV7-2 | CASSLGSAGVAEQYF
TRBJ2-2 | TRBV12-3/TRBV12-4 | CASSTGTSTGELFF
TRBJ2-2 | TRBV7-7 | CASSLETGFTGELFF
TRBJ2-5 | TRBV12-3/TRBV12-4 | CASKVGSSAETQYF
TRBJ2-3 | TRBV9 | CASSGGAGQDPRGTQYF
TRBJ2-1 | TRBV5-4 | CASSSEGSSDNEQFF
TRBJ2-7 | TRBV7-9 | CASSFIQPGLAGEIRDEQYF
TRBJ2-1 | TRBV10-3 | CAISDVVAAGVLNEQFF
TRBJ2-6 | TRBV29-1 | CSVETGRAGDGANVLTF
TRBJ2-2 | TRBV5-1 | CASSLAGTVMDTGELFF
TRBJ2-7 | TRBV10-3 | CASWDITHQYEQYF
TRBJ2-1 | TRBV5-1 | CASGKGQEHNEQFF
TRBJ2-6 | TRBV20-1 | CSVRDRGLGVTF
TRBJ2-2 | TRBV12-5 | CASGLFSSTITGELFF
TRBJ2-2 | TRBV29-1 | CSVGLGSTGELFF
TRBJ1-3 | TRBV30 | CAWIGGGGNTIYF
TRBJ2-5 | TRBV24-1 | CATSDRQKTQYF
TRBJ1-4 | TRBV29-1 | CSEPGPGQGEKLFF
TRBJ2-1 | TRBV10-3 | CAINRDPEVHEQFF
TRBJ2-5 | TRBV5-1 | CASRSAGVETQYF
TRBJ2-6 | TRBV30 | CAWRPGGANVLTF
TRBJ2-5 | TRBV12-3/TRBV12-4 | CASSPREGAYQETQYF
TRBJ2-1 | TRBV20-1 | CSARVGLRNEQFF
TRBJ2-2 | TRBV29-1 | CSVMDRGRTGELFF
TRBJ2-1 | TRBV12-3/TRBV12-4 | CASSNPRTSGRVNEQFF
TRBJ2-3 | TRBV4-1 | CASSRYRETRTDTQYF
TRBJ2-7 | TRBV7-2 | CASSPISEIYEQYF
TRBJ2-3 | TRBV5-1 | CASSQGQGGDTQYF
TRBJ2-2 | TRBV7-3 | CASTPDGGGAGELFF